One TCR beta chain is described in this entry. The sample holds many counts of this clonotype. Which antigen it targets is not known. Base qualities are not at hand, and no much larger clone is one base apart. From the germline V gene (reference sequence), CDR1 is SSHAT and CDR2 is FNYEAQ. At the junction V is shortened by 1 base and J by 8 bases, with 11 bases in between. The CDR3 runs 14 amino acids, cysteine and phenylalanine included. The read is trimmed to its CDR3 DNA, 42 bases read in frame from base 1. The sample originates from a study of CDR3 diversity in severe acne (dated by TCRdb to the late 2010s). Library preparation employed PCR. Instrument on record: Illumina HiSeq 2000. TCRdb redid the processing of the public reads, applying fastp at Q25 and MiXCR, and retained in-frame beta chains. Every entry covers one CDR3 protein and lists the most common genes and DNA from its rows. The sample contains under 100,000 distinct CDR3 sequences, 45% to 50% of them found a single time. The ten largest clones take up about a tenth of the sample.

This receptor was obtained from a male donor in good health, serving as a control. The sample was blood. The chain joins TRBV7-7 to TRBJ2-2, with the D gene not clear enough to name. The DNA sequence is TGTGCCAGCAGCTTAGAATACAGTATGGGGGAGCTGTTTTTT. The translation is CASSLEYSMGELFF.